The clone carrying this TCR beta chain was counted many times. Its antigen is unidentified. Unique molecular identifiers were incorporated into the prepared TCRbeta library. TCRdb re-called the PCR reads with MiXCR, one entry per CDR3 protein. In the table there are 200,000 to 250,000 distinct CDR3 sequences, around 7.5% of which are singletons. These data come from a study of T-cell reconstitution after alpha-beta-depleted transplantation in children. Overall study findings and caveats: T-cell counts and diversity at one year post-transplant came mainly from newly produced T cells.

V gave up 1 base and J gave up 1 base; unmatched junction bases: 5. Germline V CDR1 and CDR2: SEHNR, FQNEAQ (reference sequence). The CDR3 loop spans 16 amino acids. This TCR came from a male patient younger than 18 who had a stem cell transplant for acute lymphoblastic leukemia, so the T cells may come from the graft donor. This chain connects TRBV7-9 to TRBJ2-3; 7 bases match TRBD2. The input for sequencing was PBMCs, mostly from graft donor cells, taken 180 days after TCRalphabeta/CD19-depleted stem cell transplant. DNA for the CDR3: TGTGCCAGCAGCTTAGATGGTGCGGGAGGCACAGATACGCAGTATTTT. This sequence encodes CASSLDGAGGTDTQYF.